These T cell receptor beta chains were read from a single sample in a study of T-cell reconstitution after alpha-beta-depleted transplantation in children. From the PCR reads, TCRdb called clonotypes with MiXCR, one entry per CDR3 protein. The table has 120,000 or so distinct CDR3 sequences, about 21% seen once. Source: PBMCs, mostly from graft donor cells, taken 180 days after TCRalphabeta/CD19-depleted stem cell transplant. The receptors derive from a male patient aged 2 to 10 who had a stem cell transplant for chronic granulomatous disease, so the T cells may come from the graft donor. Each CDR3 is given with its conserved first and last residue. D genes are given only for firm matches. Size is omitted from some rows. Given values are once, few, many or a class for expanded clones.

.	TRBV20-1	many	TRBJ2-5	TGCAGTGCTACCCTGGATGGGGACTGGCCCCACTTC	CSATLDGDWPHF
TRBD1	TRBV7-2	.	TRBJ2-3	TGTGCCAGCAGCCAATTCCGGGACAGGGGGGAAGCTACGCAGTATTTT	CASSQFRDRGEATQYF
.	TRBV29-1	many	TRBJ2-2	TGCAGCGTTGTAACGGGCACCGGGGAGCTGTTTTTT	CSVVTGTGELFF
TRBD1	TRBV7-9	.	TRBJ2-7	TGTGCCAGCAGCGGGACAGGGGTCAGTTCGTACGAGCAGTACTTC	CASSGTGVSSYEQYF
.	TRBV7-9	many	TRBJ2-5	TGTGCCAGCAGCCGCACGACAGTACCTTCCGAGGAGACCCAGTACTTC	CASSRTTVPSEETQYF
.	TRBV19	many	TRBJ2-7	TGTGCCAGTAGTCCCCGACAGAGATCGGCCGACTACGAGCAGTACTTC	CASSPRQRSADYEQYF
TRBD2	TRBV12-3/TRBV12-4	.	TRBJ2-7	TGTGCCAGCAGTTTAAGGAGGGACTACGAGCAGAACTTC	CASSLRRDYEQNF
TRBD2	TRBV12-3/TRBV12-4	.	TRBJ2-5	TGTGCCAGCACCCCGGGACTAGCGGGACAAGAGACCCAGTACTTC	CASTPGLAGQETQYF
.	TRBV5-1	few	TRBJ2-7	TGCGCCAGCAGCTTGGAGGGAAACTACGAGCAGTACTTC	CASSLEGNYEQYF
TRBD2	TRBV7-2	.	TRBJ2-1	TGTGCCAGCAGCACAAGCGGGGACCCCCGGGAGAATGAGCAGTTCTTC	CASSTSGDPRENEQFF
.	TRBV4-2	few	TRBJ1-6	TGTGCCAGCAGCCAACTCCCGAGGGCACAGTCCTATAATTCACCCCTCCACTTT	CASSQLPRAQSYNSPLHF
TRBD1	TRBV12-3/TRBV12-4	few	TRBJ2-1	TGTGCCAGCAGCACCCTACAGGGGATCACCTACAATGAGCAGTTCTTC	CASSTLQGITYNEQFF
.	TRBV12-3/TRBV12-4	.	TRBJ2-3	TGTGCCAGCAGTTTCAATCGGGGGAGCACAGATACGCAGTATTTT	CASSFNRGSTDTQYF
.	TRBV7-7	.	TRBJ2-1	TGTGCTAGCACCGTAAACAGGGCCTCCTACAATGAGCAGTTCTTC	CASTVNRASYNEQFF
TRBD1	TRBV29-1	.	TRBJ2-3	TGCAGCGTGCACGAGACAGGGGGCGCCACAGATACGCAGTATTTT	CSVHETGGATDTQYF
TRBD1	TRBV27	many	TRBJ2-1	TGTGCCAGCGCCTTCGGACAGGGTGAGCAGTTCTTC	CASAFGQGEQFF
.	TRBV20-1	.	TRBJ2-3	TGCAGTGCCCGCAGACCAGATACGCAGTATTTT	CSARRPDTQYF
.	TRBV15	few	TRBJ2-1	TGTGCCACCAGCAAAGACCCCAGGAATGAGCAGTTCTTC	CATSKDPRNEQFF
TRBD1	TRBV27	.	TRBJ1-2	TGTGCCAGCAGTTCGCGGGCCACAGGGGACTATGGCTACACCTTC	CASSSRATGDYGYTF
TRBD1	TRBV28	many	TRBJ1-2	TGTGCCAGCATCGAAGGGACAGGGGTGGTCTATGGCTACACCTTC	CASIEGTGVVYGYTF
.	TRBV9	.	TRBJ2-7	TGTGCCAGCAGCCCACGGGCCCTGGAAGGAGAGCAGTACTTC	CASSPRALEGEQYF
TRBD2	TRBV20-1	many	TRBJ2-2	TGCAGTGCTAGTCGCGGGAGGGACACCGGGGAGCTGTTTTTT	CSASRGRDTGELFF
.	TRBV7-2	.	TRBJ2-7	TGTGCCAGCAGCTTAGAGCCTAGGATGGGCGGGGAGCAGTACTTC	CASSLEPRMGGEQYF
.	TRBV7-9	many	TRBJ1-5	TGTGCCAGCAGCGGGACCGGGACACCCCTGTTCGGCTCCCAGCATTTT	CASSGTGTPLFGSQHF
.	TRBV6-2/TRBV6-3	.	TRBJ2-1	TGTGCCAGCAGGGACGGCTACAATGAGCAGTTCTTC	CASRDGYNEQFF
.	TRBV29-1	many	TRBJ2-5	TGCAGCGTTGGGTCGGAGACCCAGTACTTC	CSVGSETQYF
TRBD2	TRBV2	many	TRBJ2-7	TGTGCCAGCAACGGACTAGCGGGAGCCTACGAGCAGTACTTC	CASNGLAGAYEQYF
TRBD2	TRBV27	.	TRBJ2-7	TGTGCCAGCAGTTTATTTCCGGGACTAGCCTACGAGCAGTACTTC	CASSLFPGLAYEQYF
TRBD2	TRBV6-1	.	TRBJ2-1	TGTGCCAGCAGGATTCTAGCGGGAGGGCGGGGTGAGCAGTTCTTC	CASRILAGGRGEQFF
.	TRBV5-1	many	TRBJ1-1	TGCGCCAGCAGCTTGGCTGTGGGGGCGAACACTGAAGCTTTCTTT	CASSLAVGANTEAFF
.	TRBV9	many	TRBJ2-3	TGTGCCAGCAGCGTAGACCTGAGGGGGAGAACAGATACGCAGTATTTT	CASSVDLRGRTDTQYF
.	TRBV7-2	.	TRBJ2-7	TGTGCCAGCAGCTTGGTTTACCTTTTCGACGAGCAGTACTTC	CASSLVYLFDEQYF
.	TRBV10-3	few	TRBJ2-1	TGTGCCATCAGTGATGTAGGTCAGGGGTCTAGAGCCGGTGAGCAGTTCTTC	CAISDVGQGSRAGEQFF
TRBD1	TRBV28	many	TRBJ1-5	TGTGCCAGCAGTGTCCCAGGGGGTCAGCCCCAGCATTTT	CASSVPGGQPQHF
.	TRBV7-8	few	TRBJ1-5	TGTGCCAGCAGCTTAGTCCCCGGGACTGGCAATCAGCCCCAGCATTTT	CASSLVPGTGNQPQHF
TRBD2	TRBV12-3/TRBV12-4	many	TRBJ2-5	TGTGCCAGCCTAGCGGGAGGTCAAGAGACCCAGTACTTC	CASLAGGQETQYF
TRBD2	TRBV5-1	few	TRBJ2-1	TGCGCCAGCAGCTTTCGGGGGGAAAATGAGCAGTTCTTC	CASSFRGENEQFF
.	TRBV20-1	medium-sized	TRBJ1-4	TGCAGTGCTAGAGCAGGTGCGACTAATGAAAAACTGTTTTTT	CSARAGATNEKLFF
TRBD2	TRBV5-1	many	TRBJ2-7	TGCGCCAGCAGCTACGGGACTAGCGGCCCCGAGCAGTACTTC	CASSYGTSGPEQYF
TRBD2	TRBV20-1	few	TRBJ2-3	TGCAGTGCTAGCCGACTAGCGGGGCCAACAGATACGCAGTATTTT	CSASRLAGPTDTQYF
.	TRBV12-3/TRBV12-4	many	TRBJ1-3	TGTGCCAGCACCCGTCGGGGCAGCGGAAACACCATATATTTT	CASTRRGSGNTIYF
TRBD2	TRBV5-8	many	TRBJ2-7	TGTGCCAGCAGCTTGGGCGGACTAGCGGGGTACGAGCAGTACTTC	CASSLGGLAGYEQYF
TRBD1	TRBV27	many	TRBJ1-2	TGTGCCAGCAGTTTAAGGACAGGGGAAGGCTACACCTTC	CASSLRTGEGYTF
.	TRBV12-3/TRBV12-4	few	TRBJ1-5	TGTGCCAGCAGTTTAGGGGGTGCAGGAAATCAGCCCCAGCATTTT	CASSLGGAGNQPQHF
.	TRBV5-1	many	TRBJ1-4	TGCGCCAGCAGCTTGGTTCTGGGAGATAATGAAAAACTGTTTTTT	CASSLVLGDNEKLFF
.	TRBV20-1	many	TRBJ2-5	TGCAGTGCTAGAGCTCCCAGGGCGCTAGTAGGAGAGACCCAGTACTTC	CSARAPRALVGETQYF
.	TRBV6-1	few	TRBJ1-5	TGTGCCAGCAGAGGGGATCTGAATATGTTGAGCAATCAGCCCCAGCATTTT	CASRGDLNMLSNQPQHF
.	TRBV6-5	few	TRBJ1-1	TGTGCCAGCAGTTATAATACAGGGAAAGCTTTCTTT	CASSYNTGKAFF
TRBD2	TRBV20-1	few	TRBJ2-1	TGCAGTGCTTTAACTAGCGGAACGTACAATGAGCAGTTCTTC	CSALTSGTYNEQFF
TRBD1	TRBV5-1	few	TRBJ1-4	TGCGCCAGCAGCTTGAGTTTGGGGGACAGGAAATTT	CASSLSLGDRKF
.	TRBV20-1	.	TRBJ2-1	TGCAGTGCCGGGAGCTCCTACAATGAGCAGTTCTTC	CSAGSSYNEQFF
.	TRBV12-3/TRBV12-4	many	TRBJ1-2	TGTGCCAGCAGGCCGGGACAAGGGGCTAACTATGGCTACACCTTC	CASRPGQGANYGYTF
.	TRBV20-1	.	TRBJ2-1	TGCAGTGCTACGGGACTCCTCTACAATGAGCAGTTCTTC	CSATGLLYNEQFF
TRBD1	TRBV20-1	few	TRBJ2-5	TGCAGTGCTAGAGAGGCCGGACAGGGGTATCAAGAGACCCAGTACTTC	CSAREAGQGYQETQYF
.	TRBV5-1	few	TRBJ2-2	TGCGCCAGCAGTTTGTTCACTGTGAACACCGGGGAGCTGTTTTTT	CASSLFTVNTGELFF
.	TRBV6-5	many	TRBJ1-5	TGTGCCAGCAGTTATGCGGGTGGTCAGCCCCAGCATTTT	CASSYAGGQPQHF
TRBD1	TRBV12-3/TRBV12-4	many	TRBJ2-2	TGTGCCAGCAGTCAACTGGACAGGGACGCCGGGGAGCTGTTTTTT	CASSQLDRDAGELFF
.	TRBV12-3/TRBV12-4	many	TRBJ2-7	TGTGCCAGCAGTTTATCCTCCGAGCAGTACTTC	CASSLSSEQYF
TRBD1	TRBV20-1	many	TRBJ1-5	TGCAGTGCTAAACAGGGGGCTAGCAATCAGCCCCAGCATTTT	CSAKQGASNQPQHF